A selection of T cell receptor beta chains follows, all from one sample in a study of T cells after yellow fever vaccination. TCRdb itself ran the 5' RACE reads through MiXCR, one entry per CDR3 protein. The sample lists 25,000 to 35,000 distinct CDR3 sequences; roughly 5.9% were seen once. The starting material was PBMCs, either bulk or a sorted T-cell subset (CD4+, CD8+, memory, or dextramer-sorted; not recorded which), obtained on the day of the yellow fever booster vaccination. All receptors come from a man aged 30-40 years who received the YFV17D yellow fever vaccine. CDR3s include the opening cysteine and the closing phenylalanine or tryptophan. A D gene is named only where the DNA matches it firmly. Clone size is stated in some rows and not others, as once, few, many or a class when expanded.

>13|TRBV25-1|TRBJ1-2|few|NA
CASSLQVNYGYTF
TGTGCCAGCAGTCTCCAGGTTAACTATGGCTACACCTTC
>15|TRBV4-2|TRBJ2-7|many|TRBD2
CASSLSSGRAHEQYF
TGTGCCAGCAGCCTTTCTAGCGGGAGAGCCCACGAGCAGTACTTC
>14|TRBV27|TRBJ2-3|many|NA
CASSSPASTDTQYF
TGTGCCAGCAGTTCCCCAGCTAGCACAGATACGCAGTATTTT
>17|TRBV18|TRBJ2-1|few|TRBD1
CASSHIPGQGYYNEQFF
TGTGCCAGCTCACATATACCGGGACAGGGGTACTACAATGAGCAGTTCTTC
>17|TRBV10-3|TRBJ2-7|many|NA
CAIRADSKGEQPYEQYF
TGTGCCATCAGGGCGGACAGCAAGGGGGAACAGCCCTACGAGCAGTACTTC
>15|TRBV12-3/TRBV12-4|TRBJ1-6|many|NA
CASSFRRQGFSPLHF
TGTGCCAGCAGTTTTCGCCGGCAGGGGTTTTCACCCCTCCACTTT
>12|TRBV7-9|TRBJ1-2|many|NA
CASSLEDRGYTF
TGTGCCAGCAGCTTAGAGGACAGAGGCTACACCTTC
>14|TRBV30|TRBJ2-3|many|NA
CASSSGASTDTQYF
TGTGCCTCTTCAAGCGGTGCTAGCACAGATACGCAGTATTTT
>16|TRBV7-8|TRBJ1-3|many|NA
CASSLVDRQGLNTIYF
TGTGCCAGCAGCTTAGTAGACAGGCAGGGTCTGAACACCATATATTTT
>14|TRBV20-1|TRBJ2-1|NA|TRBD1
CSVKQGRGSNEQFF
TGCAGTGTAAAACAGGGGAGAGGTAGCAATGAGCAGTTCTTC
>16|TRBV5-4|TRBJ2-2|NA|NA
CACSLGAGKRAGELFF
TGTGCCTGCAGCTTGGGAGCAGGGAAGCGCGCCGGGGAGCTGTTTTTT
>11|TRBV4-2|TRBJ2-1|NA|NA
CASSHINEQFF
TGTGCCAGCAGCCATATCAATGAGCAGTTCTTC
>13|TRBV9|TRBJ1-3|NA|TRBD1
CASSPARGHTIYF
TGTGCCAGCAGCCCAGCCAGGGGGCACACCATATATTTT
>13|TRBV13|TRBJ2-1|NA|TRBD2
CASTSGSLDEQFF
TGTGCCAGCACTAGCGGGAGCCTCGATGAGCAGTTCTTC
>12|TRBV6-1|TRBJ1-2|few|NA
CASSEGLYGYTF
TGTGCCAGCAGTGAAGGACTCTATGGCTACACCTTC
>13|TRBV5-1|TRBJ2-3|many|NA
CASSLYATDTQYF
TGCGCCAGCAGCTTGTACGCCACAGATACGCAGTATTTT
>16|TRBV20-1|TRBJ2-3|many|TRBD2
CSARDLEREVGNTQYF
TGCAGTGCTAGAGATTTGGAGCGGGAGGTGGGCAATACGCAGTATTTT
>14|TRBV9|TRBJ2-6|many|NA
CASSVLSGANVLTF
TGTGCCAGCAGCGTACTCTCTGGGGCCAACGTCCTGACTTTC
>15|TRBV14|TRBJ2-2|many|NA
CASSQATKNTGELFF
TGTGCCAGCAGCCAAGCTACCAAGAACACCGGGGAGCTGTTTTTT
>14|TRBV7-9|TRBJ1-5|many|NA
CASSYSTGNQPQHF
TGTGCCAGCAGCTACAGCACCGGGAATCAGCCCCAGCATTTT
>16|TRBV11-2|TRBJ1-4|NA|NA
CASSPTPGGRNEKLFF
TGTGCCAGCAGCCCTACCCCCGGGGGGAGGAATGAAAAACTGTTTTTT
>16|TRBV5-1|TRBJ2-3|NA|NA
CASSLWGQGSADTQYF
TGCGCCAGCAGCTTATGGGGGCAGGGCTCCGCAGATACGCAGTATTTT
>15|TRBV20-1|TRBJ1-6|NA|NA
CSAREGGSYNSPLHF
TGCAGTGCTAGGGAGGGGGGTTCCTATAATTCACCCCTCCACTTT
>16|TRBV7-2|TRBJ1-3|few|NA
CASSGQHTISGNTIYF
TGTGCCAGCAGCGGCCAACACACGATCTCTGGAAACACCATATATTTT
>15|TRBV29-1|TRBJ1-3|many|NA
CSAWDIGSSGNTIYF
TGCAGCGCTTGGGACATCGGGTCCTCTGGAAACACCATATATTTT
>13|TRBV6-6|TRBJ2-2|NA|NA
CASSGPNAGELFF
TGTGCCAGCAGTGGGCCCAATGCAGGGGAGCTGTTTTTT
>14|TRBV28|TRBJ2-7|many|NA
CASSLQGLRIEQYF
TGTGCCAGCAGTTTGCAGGGGTTGAGGATCGAGCAGTACTTC
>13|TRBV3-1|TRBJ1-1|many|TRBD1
CASSLRQGSWAFF
TGTGCCAGCAGCCTTCGACAGGGCTCTTGGGCTTTCTTT
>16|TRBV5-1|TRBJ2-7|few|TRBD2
CASSLEGVAGVREQYF
TGCGCCAGCAGCTTGGAGGGAGTAGCGGGAGTCCGCGAGCAGTACTTC
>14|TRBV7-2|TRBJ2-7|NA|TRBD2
CASSSRTSGDEQYF
TGTGCCAGCAGCTCCCGGACTAGCGGTGACGAGCAGTACTTC
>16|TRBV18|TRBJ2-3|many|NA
CASSLSVNPSTDTQYF
TGTGCCAGCTCCCTTAGCGTCAACCCCTCCACAGATACGCAGTATTTT
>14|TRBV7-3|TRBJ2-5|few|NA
CASSPQGSQETQYF
TGTGCCAGCAGCCCACAAGGGTCCCAAGAGACCCAGTACTTC
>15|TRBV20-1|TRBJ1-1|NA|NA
CSAASLGGEDTEAFF
TGCAGTGCTGCCAGTTTGGGGGGGGAGGACACTGAAGCTTTCTTT
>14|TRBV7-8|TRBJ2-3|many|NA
CASSPPLKIDTQYF
TGTGCCAGCAGCCCCCCTCTGAAAATCGATACGCAGTATTTT
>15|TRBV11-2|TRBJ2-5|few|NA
CASSSGSRGLETQYF
TGTGCCAGCAGCTCCGGAAGCCGGGGCCTAGAGACCCAGTACTTC
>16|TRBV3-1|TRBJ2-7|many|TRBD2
CASSQAGTSGSSEQYF
TGTGCCAGCAGCCAAGCAGGGACTAGCGGGAGCAGCGAGCAGTACTTC
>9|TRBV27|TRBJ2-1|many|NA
CASSSEQFF
TGTGCCAGCAGTTCAGAGCAGTTCTTC
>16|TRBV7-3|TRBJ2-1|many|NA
CASSLIAGGNLNEQFF
TGTGCCAGCAGCTTAATTGCTGGGGGGAATTTAAATGAGCAGTTCTTC
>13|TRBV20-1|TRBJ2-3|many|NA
CSAREGFTDTQYF
TGCAGTGCTAGAGAGGGATTCACAGATACGCAGTATTTT
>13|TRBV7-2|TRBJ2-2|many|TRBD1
CASSRDRTGELFF
TGTGCCAGCAGCCGGGACAGAACCGGGGAGCTGTTTTTT
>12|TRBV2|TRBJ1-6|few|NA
CASSGARSPLHF
TGTGCCAGCAGTGGTGCGAGATCACCCCTCCACTTT
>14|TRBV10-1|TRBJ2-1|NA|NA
CANGTVSSYNEQFF
TGCGCCAACGGGACGGTTAGCTCCTACAATGAGCAGTTCTTC
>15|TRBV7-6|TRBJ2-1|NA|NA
CASSSSWANRNEQFF
TGTGCCAGCAGCTCGAGTTGGGCAAATCGCAATGAGCAGTTCTTC
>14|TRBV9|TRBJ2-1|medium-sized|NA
CASSAGGPYNEQFF
TGTGCCAGCAGCGCGGGGGGCCCCTACAATGAGCAGTTCTTC
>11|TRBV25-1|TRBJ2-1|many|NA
CASSEKRSRFF
TGTGCCAGCAGTGAAAAAAGAAGTAGGTTCTTC
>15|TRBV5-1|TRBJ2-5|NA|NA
CASSLVQGSGETQYF
TGCGCCAGCAGCTTGGTACAGGGCAGCGGGGAGACCCAGTACTTC
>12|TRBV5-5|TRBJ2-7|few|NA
CASSPGIYEQYF
TGTGCCAGCAGCCCTGGGATCTACGAGCAGTACTTC
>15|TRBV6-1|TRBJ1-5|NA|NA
CASSERFREGQPQHF
TGTGCCAGCAGTGAAAGGTTTAGGGAGGGCCAGCCCCAGCATTTT
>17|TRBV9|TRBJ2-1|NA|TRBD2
CASSVDPPGGLYNEQFF
TGTGCCAGCAGCGTAGACCCCCCGGGGGGTCTATACAATGAGCAGTTCTTC
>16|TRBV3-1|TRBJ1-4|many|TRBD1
CASSQDSGTGVEKLFF
TGTGCCAGCAGCCAAGATTCGGGGACAGGGGTTGAAAAACTGTTTTTT
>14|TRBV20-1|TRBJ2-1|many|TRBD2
CSIRGVSGSWEQFF
TGCAGTATCAGGGGGGTTAGCGGGAGCTGGGAGCAGTTCTTC
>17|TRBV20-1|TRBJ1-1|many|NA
CSAFQGRGTSMNTEAFF
TGCAGTGCCTTTCAGGGCAGGGGCACCTCTATGAACACTGAAGCTTTCTTT
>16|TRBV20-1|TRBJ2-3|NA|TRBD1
CSARGVYRGRTDTQYF
TGCAGTGCTAGAGGAGTGTACAGGGGGCGCACAGATACGCAGTATTTT
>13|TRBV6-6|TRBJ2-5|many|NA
CASRKDPYGTQYF
TGTGCCAGCAGAAAAGACCCGTACGGGACCCAGTACTTC
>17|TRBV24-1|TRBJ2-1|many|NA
CATSDLPQSEGHNEQFF
TGTGCCACCAGTGATTTGCCGCAATCAGAAGGGCACAATGAGCAGTTCTTC
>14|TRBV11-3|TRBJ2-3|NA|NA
CASSLGPSTDTQYF
TGTGCCAGCAGCTTAGGGCCTAGCACAGATACGCAGTATTTT
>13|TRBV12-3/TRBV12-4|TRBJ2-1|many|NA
CASSQGKSNEQFF
TGTGCCAGCAGCCAGGGAAAATCCAATGAGCAGTTCTTC
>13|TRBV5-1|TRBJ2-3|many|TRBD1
CASSTGTAAAQYF
TGCGCCAGCAGCACCGGGACAGCAGCGGCGCAGTATTTT
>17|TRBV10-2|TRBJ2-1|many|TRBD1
CASRVRTGGRSYNEQFF
TGCGCCAGCAGAGTCAGGACAGGGGGCCGCTCCTACAATGAGCAGTTCTTC
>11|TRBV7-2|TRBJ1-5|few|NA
CASSSGGPQHF
TGTGCCAGCAGCTCCGGGGGGCCCCAGCATTTT